Below are 17 T cell receptor beta chains sequenced from a single sample in a study of shared clonotypes between healthy human individuals (TCRdb year 2020). Libraries were prepared through the immunoSEQ multiplex PCR assay. The table was pulled from immuneACCESS by TCRdb, which kept in-frame rearrangements only. Such tables lose some clones; where checked, under half of the loss comes from unresolved V genes, and the rest has no known cause. The sample contains around 300,000 clones, 80% to 90% of them found a single time. The top ten clonotypes cover around 16% of the sample. Material for sequencing was memory CD8+ T cells sorted from blood. The intended sense of this specimen's cell subset or site label: CD45RO+ cells pooled with CCR7-negative TemRA cells. Receptors originate from a man between 18 and 29 years old in good health.

The J gene is TRBJ2-7, the V gene TRBV13; D remains ambiguous. Per germline, CDR1 PRHDT and CDR2 FYEKMQ (reference sequence). The CDR3 sequence is 11 residues long. Deletions cut 5 bases from V and 0 bases from J, with 2 bases between. CDR3 residues: CASSNSYEQYF. As DNA, the CDR3 is TGTGCCAGCAGCAACTCCTACGAGCAGTACTTC.

A note on this clone: Other DNA sequences from this sample encode an identical CDR3 as well. This chain uses TRBV27 with TRBJ2-7; TRBD2 is a possible D gene (6 bases). V dropped 3 bases and J dropped 6 bases, with 6 bases sitting between them. Germline assignment: CDR1 MNHEY and CDR2 SMNVEV (reference sequence). This CDR3 is 11 amino acids long. The CDR3 region is CASSLGGEQYF. In DNA form, the CDR3 reads TGTGCCAGCAGTTTGGGGGGCGAGCAGTACTTC.

J is TRBJ2-1 and V is TRBV28; D perhaps matches TRBD2 (6 bases). The CDR3 has 12 amino acids. With 9 bases removed from V and 9 bases from J, the gap between germline ends came to 15 bases. Germline V gene sequence: CDR1 MDHEN, CDR2 SYDVKM. The CDR3 bases are TGTGCCAGTTCTAGCGATTTAGGTGAGCAGTTCTTC. Residues: CASSSDLGEQFF.

The chain carries TRBV7-2 and TRBJ1-2, with D unclear. Germline V CDR1 and CDR2: SGHTA, FQGNSA. This CDR3 spans 16 amino acids. V was trimmed by 1 base and J by 0 bases, leaving 12 bases between them. The CDR3 loop is CASSLEGLRANYGYTF. The CDR3 region has the DNA TGTGCCAGCAGCTTAGAAGGACTTCGGGCTAACTATGGCTACACCTTC.

This clone was counted many times. V is TRBV10-2 and J is TRBJ2-7, with 7 bases fitting TRBD2. The germline gives CDR1 WSHSY, CDR2 SAAADI. V shed 2 bases and J 0 bases; nucleotides not matched to a gene: 4. The CDR3 length is 15 residues. This CDR3 reads CASSEGRGSSYEQYF. The CDR3 nucleotides are TGCGCCAGCAGTGAGGGGCGGGGGAGCTCCTACGAGCAGTACTTC.

The CDR3 sequence: CASSQGQGPMNTEAFF. CDR3 DNA sequence: TGCGCCAGCAGCCAGGGACAGGGACCCATGAACACTGAAGCTTTCTTT. This rearrangement joins TRBV4-1 to TRBJ1-1; 9 bases align to TRBD1. Per germline, CDR1 MGHRA and CDR2 YSYEKL. This CDR3 comprises 16 residues. The junction had 5 bases not matched to a gene; V was cut back by 3 bases and J by 0 bases.

J is TRBJ1-1 and V is TRBV4-1; D is undetermined. The ends were cut back, 0 bases at V and 3 bases at J, with 8 bases in the middle. The CDR3 is 14 residues long. Germline CDR1 reads MGHRA; CDR2 reads YSYEKL. The CDR3 loop reads CASSQESWDTEAFF. The DNA of the CDR3 is TGCGCCAGCAGCCAAGAGTCCTGGGACACTGAAGCTTTCTTT.

This rearrangement joins TRBV5-4 to TRBJ1-3; tentatively, D is TRBD1 (5 bases). The germline V gene has CDR1 SGHNT and CDR2 YYREEE (reference sequence). This CDR3 region has 15 residues. Trimming shortened V by 0 bases and J by 1 base, and 8 bases separated the two germline ends. The CDR3 here is CASSLDGASGNTIYF. CDR3 sequence (DNA): TGTGCCAGCAGCTTGGATGGGGCATCTGGAAACACCATATATTTT.

This clone came up a few times. V gene TRBV9 combines with J gene TRBJ1-1; D possibly corresponds to TRBD1 (5 bases). The CDR3 has 15 amino acids. Germline V CDR1 and CDR2: SGDLS, YYNGEE. Trimming cost V 0 bases and J 4 bases, with 13 bases left between them. CDR3: CASSVEAGLSTEAFF. CDR3 coding DNA: TGTGCCAGCAGCGTAGAGGCAGGGCTAAGCACTGAAGCTTTCTTT. The full variable domain, completed using reference TRBV9 and TRBJ1-1, is DSGVTQTPKHLITATGQRVTLRCSPRSGDLSVYWYQQSLDQGLQFLIQYYNGEERAKGNILERFSAQQFPDLHSELNLSSLELGDSALYFCASSVEAGLSTEAFFGQGTRLTVV.

J is TRBJ2-3 and V is TRBV11-2, with D maybe TRBD1 (5 bases). Germline V gene sequence: CDR1 SGHAT, CDR2 FQNNGV. The CDR3 runs to 16 residues. V lost 5 bases and J lost 6, with 21 bases in between. CDR3 protein: CASSPYSRGYWDTQYF. The CDR3 region has the DNA TGTGCCAGCAGCCCCTATAGTAGGGGTTACTGGGATACGCAGTATTTT. The variable domain in full, with the rest retrieved from reference TRBV11-2 and TRBJ2-3, is EAGVAQSPRYKIIEKRQSVAFWCNPISGHATLYWYQQILGQGPKLLIQFQNNGVVDDSQLPKDRFSAERLKGVDSTLKIQPAKLEDSAVYLCASSPYSRGYWDTQYFGPGTRLTVL.

Concerning this clone: Other DNA sequences within the sample encode an identical CDR3. The chain links TRBV2 to TRBJ1-5; unclear D gene. V shed 3 bases and J shed 2 bases, with 5 bases lying between them. Per the germline V gene, CDR1 is SNHLY and CDR2 is FYNNEI. The CDR3 length is 13 residues. CDR3: CASSDSGNQPQHF. CDR3 nucleotides: TGTGCCAGCAGTGACAGCGGCAATCAGCCCCAGCATTTT.

This clone was recorded once. This rearrangement joins TRBV4-3 to TRBJ2-1; 13 nucleotides line up with TRBD2. CDR1 is LGHNA, CDR2 YSLEER, per germline. V dropped 5 bases and J dropped 9; count of bases not matched to a gene: 7. The CDR3 sequence is 15 residues long. The CDR3 loop reads CASSIGLAGVVEQFF. The DNA of the CDR3 is TGCGCCAGCAGCATCGGACTAGCGGGAGTGGTTGAGCAGTTCTTC.

This sequence joins TRBV2 and TRBJ2-3, with 8 bases matching TRBD2. Germline V gives CDR1 SNHLY, CDR2 FYNNEI. Trimming cost V 4 bases and J 5 bases; bases outside gene matches: 5. CDR3 length: 14 residues. Here the CDR3 reads CASSALAARDTQYF. The CDR3 nucleotides are TGTGCCAGCAGTGCACTAGCGGCTAGAGATACGCAGTATTTT.

The chain is built from TRBV4-1 and TRBJ1-2; TRBD1 agrees at 9 bases. CDR3 length: 16 amino acids. Germline V CDR1 and CDR2: MGHRA, YSYEKL. Trimming took 3 bases from V and 4 from J; bases not matched to a gene: 9. CDR3 protein: CASSHQIQGAIYGYTF. DNA of the CDR3: TGCGCCAGCAGCCACCAAATACAGGGGGCGATCTATGGCTACACCTTC.

This clone has more than one count but fewer than ten. The chain employs TRBV4-3 and TRBJ2-2; 13 bases fit TRBD2. V lost 3 bases, J lost 4 bases, and 8 bases stayed unmatched. CDR1 and CDR2 (germline): LGHNA, YSLEER. The CDR3 runs 18 residues. The CDR3: CASSHVGLAGRGTGELFF. The CDR3 bases are TGCGCCAGCAGCCACGTGGGACTAGCGGGAAGGGGCACCGGGGAGCTGTTTTTT.

Details on this clone: A junction boundary mismatches the germline segment, possibly from a read error. The chain uses TRBV11-2 and TRBJ2-7; a weak D match, TRBD2 (5 bases). CDR1 and CDR2 from the germline V gene are SGHAT and FQNNGV. CDR3 size: 11 residues. CDR3 coding DNA: TGTGCCAGCAGCTTAGCGGGGTCTCTTTCATTC. Translated: CASSLAGSLSF.

The CDR3 nucleotides read TGTGCCAGCAGTTTACGGCTAGCGAGTCGCCTATTAGATAGTGAGCAGTTCTTC. Translation gives CASSLRLASRLLDSEQFF. The chain recombines TRBV27 with TRBJ2-1, with a possible D match to TRBD2 (6 bases). CDR3 length: 18 residues. The germline gives CDR1 MNHEY, CDR2 SMNVEV (reference sequence). Trimming shortened V by 2 bases and J by 9 bases, and 26 bases separated the two germline ends.